Below, 16 T cell receptor beta chains from the same sample are listed, as sequenced in a study of T-cell reconstitution after alpha-beta-depleted transplantation in children. Unique molecular identifiers were incorporated during preparation of the TCRbeta library. A single record per CDR3 protein comes from TCRdb applying MiXCR to the PCR reads. The sample shows about 440,000 distinct CDR3 sequences, roughly 43% of them seen only once. Sequencing was performed on PBMCs, taken before TCRalphabeta/CD19-depleted stem cell transplant. These receptor sequences come from a girl aged 2-10 years with aplastic anemia, due to receive a stem cell transplant.

The CDR3 is CSVGLGDTQYF. CDR3 nucleotide sequence: TGCAGTGTGGGATTAGGAGATACGCAGTATTTT. V is TRBV20-1 and J is TRBJ2-3; D is uncertain. Germline CDR1 DFQATT, CDR2 SNEGSKA (reference sequence). This CDR3 has 11 residues. The V end lost 7 bases, the J end lost 5 bases, and 10 bases lay between the germline ends.

This clonotype was detected many times. This chain links TRBV2 with TRBJ1-1; D is possibly TRBD1 (5 bases). The germline gives CDR1 SNHLY, CDR2 FYNNEI. V lost 8 bases and J lost 1, with 11 bases in between. This CDR3 is 13 amino acids long. The CDR3 sequence is CASLQVWNTEAFF. CDR3 nucleotides: TGTGCCAGCCTACAGGTTTGGAACACTGAAGCTTTCTTT.

This chain joins TRBV12-3 or TRBV12-4 and TRBJ2-7; TRBD1 matches at 7 bases. The CDR3 has 16 residues. With 6 bases clipped from V and 2 bases from J, the junction kept 13 bases outside the gene matches. The CDR3 DNA follows: TGTGCCAGCAGCGGCTCCGAGACAGGGATAACCTACGAGCAGTACTTC. This translates into CASSGSETGITYEQYF.

This clonotype has a count of ten or more. The genes are TRBV5-1 and TRBJ2-5; D gene ambiguous. This CDR3 has 14 amino acids. Germline assignment: CDR1 SGHRS and CDR2 YFSETQ. The V gene lost 1 base and the J gene lost 1 base, with 8 bases spanning the gap. This CDR3 is CASSLMGSQETQYF. CDR3 in DNA: TGCGCCAGCAGCTTGATGGGCAGCCAAGAGACCCAGTACTTC.

The chain links TRBV20-1 to TRBJ2-7; 10 bases are shared with TRBD2. The CDR3 has 14 residues. J lost 3 bases, V lost 1 base, and 3 bases had no gene match. Germline CDR1 is DFQATT and CDR2 is SNEGSKA (reference sequence). CDR3 sequence reads: CSARATSGIYEQYF. The CDR3 nucleotides are TGCAGTGCTAGAGCCACTAGCGGGATCTACGAGCAGTACTTC.

V and J are TRBV5-1 and TRBJ2-5, with D hard to call. Trimming removed 4 bases from V and 2 bases from J, with 12 bases in between. Germline V gives CDR1 SGHRS, CDR2 YFSETQ. The CDR3 has 14 residues. The CDR3: CASSLWLEQETQYF. The CDR3 DNA follows: TGCGCCAGCAGCCTCTGGTTGGAGCAAGAGACCCAGTACTTC.

The table lists this clonotype with many counts. This chain joins TRBV20-1 and TRBJ1-1, with D possibly being TRBD1 (5 bases). V dropped 5 bases and J dropped 4 bases, with 11 bases sitting between them. CDR3 size: 12 residues. Germline V gives CDR1 DFQATT, CDR2 SNEGSKA (reference sequence). As DNA, the CDR3 is TGCAGTGCTCACGGCGGGACCACTGAAGCTTTCTTT. Translation gives CSAHGGTTEAFF.

The rearrangement uses TRBV5-1 and TRBJ2-7; D not resolved. This CDR3 has 14 residues. The germline CDR1 and CDR2 sequences are SGHRS and YFSETQ. V lost 2 bases and J 0 bases, leaving 9 bases between the germline ends. The CDR3 DNA is TGCGCCAGCAGCTTAGACACGGGCTCCTACGAGCAGTACTTC. Translated: CASSLDTGSYEQYF.

This clonotype has a count of ten or more. The chain links TRBV5-1 to TRBJ2-1, with D perhaps TRBD1 or TRBD2 (5 bases each). The CDR3 sequence is 17 residues long. V lost 5 bases and J 5 bases, leaving 23 bases between the germline ends. The germline V gene encodes CDR1 SGHRS and CDR2 YFSETQ. DNA of the CDR3: TGCGCCAGCAGTTCGTACGGGGCGTCCCCCAACAACAATGAGCAGTTCTTC. Amino acid sequence: CASSSYGASPNNNEQFF.

This clonotype occurred once. V is TRBV27 and J is TRBJ2-4; no definite D call. Germline loops: CDR1 MNHEY, CDR2 SMNVEV (reference sequence). V gave up 6 bases and J gave up 0 bases, with 12 bases separating them. The CDR3 is 15 amino acids. The CDR3: CASSIQPVAKNIQYF. The CDR3 DNA reads as TGTGCCAGCAGCATACAGCCGGTAGCCAAAAACATTCAGTACTTC.

The chain uses TRBV28 and TRBJ2-1; TRBD1 is a possible D gene (6 bases). V lost 7 bases, J lost 5 bases, and 18 bases lay in between. CDR1 is MDHEN, CDR2 SYDVKM, per germline. The CDR3 runs to 15 residues. The CDR3 reads CASTNWGRGDNEQFF. In DNA form, the CDR3 reads TGTGCCAGCACCAACTGGGGCAGGGGTGACAATGAGCAGTTCTTC.

In this sample, this clonotype turned up many times. The rearrangement uses TRBV6-5 and TRBJ1-4; D is undetermined. V dropped 2 bases and J dropped 1 base, with 5 bases sitting between them. Germline assignment: CDR1 MNHEY and CDR2 SVGAGI. This CDR3 comprises 14 residues. CDR3 sequence: CASSYRGTNEKLFF. CDR3 coding DNA: TGTGCCAGCAGTTACCGGGGAACTAATGAAAAACTGTTTTTT.

In nucleotides, the CDR3 is TGTGCCAGCAGCTTGAGGTTGGGGAGTAGCAATCAGCCCCAGCATTTT. Translating gives CASSLRLGSSNQPQHF. This chain connects TRBV5-5 to TRBJ1-5; D not resolved. Looked up from germline, CDR1 is SGHKS and CDR2 is YYEKEE (reference sequence). The CDR3 spans 16 residues. The V end was cut by 1 base, the J end by 0 bases, with 11 bases between.

This clonotype has a count of ten or more. The rearrangement links TRBV20-1 to TRBJ2-1, with D perhaps TRBD2 (6 bases). Trimming removed 0 bases at V and 7 bases at J, with 16 bases between. CDR3 length equals 15 residues. Germline CDR1 DFQATT, CDR2 SNEGSKA (reference sequence). The CDR3: CSARDGTRTQNEQFF. As DNA, the CDR3 is TGCAGTGCTAGAGATGGGACTCGAACGCAGAATGAGCAGTTCTTC.

In its sample, this clonotype was seen a few times. V is TRBV20-1 and J is TRBJ2-7; 7 nucleotides line up with TRBD2. Per the germline V gene, CDR1 is DFQATT and CDR2 is SNEGSKA (reference sequence). The CDR3 covers 14 residues. The junction had 7 bases not matched to a gene; V was cut back by 2 bases and J by 3 bases. Here the CDR3 reads CSARRGLADYEQYF. CDR3 nucleotide sequence: TGCAGTGCTAGAAGGGGCCTAGCGGACTACGAGCAGTACTTC.

The chain employs TRBV20-1 and TRBJ2-6; 7 bases are a match to TRBD1. The germline V gene encodes CDR1 DFQATT and CDR2 SNEGSKA (reference sequence). The J segment lost 2 bases and the V segment lost 2 bases, leaving 6 bases of the junction unmatched. The CDR3 is made up of 16 amino acids. This CDR3 is CSARRQGTAGANVLTF. The CDR3 bases are TGCAGTGCTAGAAGACAGGGAACCGCTGGGGCCAACGTCCTGACTTTC.